This T cell receptor (beta chain) stems from a study of blood T cell repertoires in COVID-19. For the study at large: COVID-19 samples from acute and convalescent phases originated in the United States, Italy and Spain. PBMCs, B-cell-depleted T cells, or T cells provided the cDNA or gDNA that made up the material.

As originally analysed: Estimation of nucleated cell counts was performed using reference gene primer amplification. Repertoires were generated with immunoSEQ multiplex PCR, while TCRdb's copy carries only in-frame clones and drops some. V and J calls and clone size are given by that table; D and trimming were obtained from the DNA. The data hold about 370,000 clones, with around 87% observed a single time. The CDR3 loop spans 15 amino acids. Input material: peripheral blood. V gene TRBV21-1 combines with J gene TRBJ1-4. TRBV21-1 is a pseudogene locus. The sequence derives from a man younger than 35 with active or convalescent COVID-19. The chain's CDR3 is CASSKDGGAGEKLFF. CDR3 nucleotides: TGTGCCAGCAGCAAAGATGGGGGGGCTGGTGAAAAACTGTTTTTT.